The clone carrying this T cell receptor beta chain appeared a single time. Profiling relied on immunoSEQ multiplex PCR, and the TCRdb table lists in-frame clones only, not all of them. The profile covers about 250,000 clones, with approximately 86% appearing a single time and roughly 1.4% taken by the ten largest. The record originates from a study of blood T cell repertoires in COVID-19. Germline CDR1 and CDR2: SEHNR and FQNEAQ (reference sequence). CDR3 size: 15 residues. The V and J ends lost 4 bases and 7 bases, in that order; junction bases with no gene match: 7. The clonotype was recovered from an elderly man with acute or convalescent COVID-19. The chain recombines TRBV7-9 with TRBJ1-4; 9 nucleotides line up with TRBD1. Input material: peripheral blood. The CDR3 DNA follows: TGTGCCAGCAGCTCCCCCCGGGACAGGGTTGAAAAACTGTTTTTT. It yields the protein CASSSPRDRVEKLFF.